This TCR beta chain came from a study of cytomegalovirus exposure and HLA in healthy donors. With regard to this clone: Its antigen is as yet unknown.

Germline CDR1 is SGHRS and CDR2 is YFSETQ. The CDR3 spans 14 residues. Losses at the gene ends were 5 bases for V and 2 bases for J; bases not matched to a gene: 2. The PCR ran on 60 Vbeta and 13 Jbeta primers. Here immunoSEQ multiplex PCR was the method, and the copy in TCRdb shows in-frame clones only, minus some. Here the sample spans 100,000 to 150,000 clones, about 85% being singletons. Each of the donors was a healthy bone marrow donor. Study-level results: When analyzed later, a missense DCLRE1C variant was found to be linked to TCR beta V- and J-gene trimming. Earlier analysis yielded a pattern in which most TCR beta V segments were productive about 90% or about 30% of the time. Analyses of presence and absence presupposed an approximately uniform sequencing depth across donors.

Sequencing used PBMCs. V gene TRBV5-1 combines with J gene TRBJ2-3; 10 bases map to TRBD2. The source is a boy under 18 in good health and CMV-seronegative. The CDR3 reads CASRLAGPTDTQYF. As DNA, the CDR3 is TGCGCCAGCAGACTAGCGGGACCCACAGATACGCAGTATTTT.